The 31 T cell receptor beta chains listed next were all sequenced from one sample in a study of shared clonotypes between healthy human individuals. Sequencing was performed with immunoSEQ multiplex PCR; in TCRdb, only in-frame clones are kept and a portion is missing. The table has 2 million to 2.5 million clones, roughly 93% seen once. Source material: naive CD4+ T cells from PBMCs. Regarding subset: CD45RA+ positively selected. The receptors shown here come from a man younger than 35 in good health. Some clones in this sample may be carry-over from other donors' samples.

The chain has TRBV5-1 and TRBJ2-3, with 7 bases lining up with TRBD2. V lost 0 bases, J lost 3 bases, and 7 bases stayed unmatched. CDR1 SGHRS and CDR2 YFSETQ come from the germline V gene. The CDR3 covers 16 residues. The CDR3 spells CASSLGGLVPTDTQYF. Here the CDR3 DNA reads TGCGCCAGCAGCTTGGGCGGACTAGTTCCTACAGATACGCAGTATTTT.

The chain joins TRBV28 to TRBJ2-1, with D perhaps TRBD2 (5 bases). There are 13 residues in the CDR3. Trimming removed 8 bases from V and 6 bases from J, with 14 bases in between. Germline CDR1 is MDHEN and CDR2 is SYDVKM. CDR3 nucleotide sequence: TGTGCCAGCGAACCAGGACTTCCCAATGAGCAGTTCTTC. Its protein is CASEPGLPNEQFF.

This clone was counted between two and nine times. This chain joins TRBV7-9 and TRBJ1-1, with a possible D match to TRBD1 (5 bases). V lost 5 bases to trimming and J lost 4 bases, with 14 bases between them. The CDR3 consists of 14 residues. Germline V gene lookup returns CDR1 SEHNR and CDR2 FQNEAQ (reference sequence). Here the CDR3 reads CASSPREGSTEAFF. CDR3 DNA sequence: TGTGCCAGCAGCCCCAGGGAAGGTAGCACTGAAGCTTTCTTT. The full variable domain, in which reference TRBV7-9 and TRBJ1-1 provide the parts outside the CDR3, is DTGVSQNPRHKITKRGQNVTFRCDPISEHNRLYWYRQTLGQGPEFLTYFQNEAQLEKSRLLSDRFSAERPKGSFSTLEIQRTEQGDSAMYLCASSPREGSTEAFFGQGTRLTVV.

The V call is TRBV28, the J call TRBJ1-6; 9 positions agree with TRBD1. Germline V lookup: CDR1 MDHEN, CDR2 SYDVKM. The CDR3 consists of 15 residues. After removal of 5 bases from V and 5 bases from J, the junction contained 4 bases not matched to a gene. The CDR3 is CASSAGTGHNSPLHF. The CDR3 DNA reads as TGTGCCAGCAGTGCCGGGACAGGGCATAATTCACCCCTCCACTTT.

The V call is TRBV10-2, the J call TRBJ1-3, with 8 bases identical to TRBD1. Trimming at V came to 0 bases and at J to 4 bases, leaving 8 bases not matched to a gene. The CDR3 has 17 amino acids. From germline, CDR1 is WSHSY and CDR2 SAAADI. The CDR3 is CASSESMDRVMGNTIYF. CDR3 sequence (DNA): TGCGCCAGCAGTGAGTCGATGGACAGGGTCATGGGAAACACCATATATTTT.

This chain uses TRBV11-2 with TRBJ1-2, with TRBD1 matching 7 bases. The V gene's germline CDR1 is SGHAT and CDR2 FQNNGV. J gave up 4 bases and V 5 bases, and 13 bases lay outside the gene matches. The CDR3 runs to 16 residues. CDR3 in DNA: TGTGCCAGCAGCACACACAGGGGTCCTCAGCTCTATGGCTACACCTTC. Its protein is CASSTHRGPQLYGYTF.

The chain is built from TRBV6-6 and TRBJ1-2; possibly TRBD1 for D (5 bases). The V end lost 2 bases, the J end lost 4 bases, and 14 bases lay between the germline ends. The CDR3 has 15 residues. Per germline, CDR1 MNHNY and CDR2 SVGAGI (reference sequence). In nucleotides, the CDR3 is TGTGCCAGCAGTTACCCGGCGGGGCTTGGCTATGGCTACACCTTC. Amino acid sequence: CASSYPAGLGYGYTF.

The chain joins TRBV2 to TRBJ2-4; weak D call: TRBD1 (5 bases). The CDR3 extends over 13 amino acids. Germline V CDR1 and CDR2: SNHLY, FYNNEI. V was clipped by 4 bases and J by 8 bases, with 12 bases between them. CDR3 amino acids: CASSAREKDIQYF. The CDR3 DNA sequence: TGTGCCAGCAGTGCCAGGGAAAAGGACATTCAGTACTTC.

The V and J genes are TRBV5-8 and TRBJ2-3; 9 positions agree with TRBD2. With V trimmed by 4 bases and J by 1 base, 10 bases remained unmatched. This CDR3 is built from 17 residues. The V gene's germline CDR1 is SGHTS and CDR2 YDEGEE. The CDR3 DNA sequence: TGTGCCAGCAGCACCGGGACTAGCAGCATCGGCACAGATACGCAGTATTTT. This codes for CASSTGTSSIGTDTQYF. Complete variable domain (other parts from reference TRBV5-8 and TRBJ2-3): EAGVTQSPTHLIKTRGQQATLRCSPISGHTSVYWYQQALGLGLQFLLWYDEGEERNRGNFPPRFSGRQFPNYSSELNVNALELEDSALYLCASSTGTSSIGTDTQYFGPGTRLTVL.

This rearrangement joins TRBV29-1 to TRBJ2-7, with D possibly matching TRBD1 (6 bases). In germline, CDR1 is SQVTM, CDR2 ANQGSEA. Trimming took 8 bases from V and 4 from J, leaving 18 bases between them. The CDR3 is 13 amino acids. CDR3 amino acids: CSSMGANPYEQYF. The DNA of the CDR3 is TGCAGCAGCATGGGGGCTAATCCTTACGAGCAGTACTTC.

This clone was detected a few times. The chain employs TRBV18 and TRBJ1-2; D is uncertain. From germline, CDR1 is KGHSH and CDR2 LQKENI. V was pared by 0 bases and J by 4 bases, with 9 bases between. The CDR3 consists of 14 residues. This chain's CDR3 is CASSPPQASYGYTF. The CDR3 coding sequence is TGTGCCAGCTCACCACCGCAGGCCAGCTATGGCTACACCTTC. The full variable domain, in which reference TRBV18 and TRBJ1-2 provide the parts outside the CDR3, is NAGVMQNPRHLVRRRGQEARLRCSPMKGHSHVYWYRQLPEEGLKFMVYLQKENIIDESGMPKERFSAEFPKEGPSILRIQQVVRGDSAAYFCASSPPQASYGYTFGSGTRLTVV.

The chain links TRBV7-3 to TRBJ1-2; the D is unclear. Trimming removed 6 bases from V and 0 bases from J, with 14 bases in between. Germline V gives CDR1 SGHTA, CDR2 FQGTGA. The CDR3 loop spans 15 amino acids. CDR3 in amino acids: CASRTAGTANYGYTF. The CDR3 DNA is TGTGCCAGCAGGACGGCCGGAACGGCTAACTATGGCTACACCTTC. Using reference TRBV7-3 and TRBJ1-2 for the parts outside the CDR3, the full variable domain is GAGVSQTPSNKVTEKGKYVELRCDPISGHTALYWYRQSLGQGPEFLIYFQGTGAADDSGLPNDRFFAVRPEGSVSTLKIQRTERGDSAVYLCASRTAGTANYGYTFGSGTRLTVV.

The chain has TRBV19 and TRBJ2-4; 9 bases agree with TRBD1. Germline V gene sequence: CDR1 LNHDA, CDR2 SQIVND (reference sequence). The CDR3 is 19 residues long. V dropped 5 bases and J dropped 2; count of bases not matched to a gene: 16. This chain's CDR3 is CASSVPGTGKSLPKNIQYF. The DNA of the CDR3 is TGTGCCAGTAGTGTCCCCGGGACAGGGAAAAGCCTTCCCAAAAACATTCAGTACTTC. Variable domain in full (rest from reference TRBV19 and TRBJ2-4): DGGITQSPKYLFRKEGQNVTLSCEQNLNHDAMYWYRQDPGQGLRLIYYSQIVNDFQKGDIAEGYSVSREKKESFPLTVTSAQKNPTAFYLCASSVPGTGKSLPKNIQYFGAGTRLSVL.

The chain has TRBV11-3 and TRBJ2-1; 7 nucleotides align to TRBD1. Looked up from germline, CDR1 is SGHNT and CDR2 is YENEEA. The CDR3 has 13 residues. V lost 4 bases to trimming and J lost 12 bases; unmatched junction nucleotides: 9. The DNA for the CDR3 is TGTGCCAGCAGCTCCCGACAGGGTCTTCGGCAGTTCTTC. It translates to CASSSRQGLRQFF.

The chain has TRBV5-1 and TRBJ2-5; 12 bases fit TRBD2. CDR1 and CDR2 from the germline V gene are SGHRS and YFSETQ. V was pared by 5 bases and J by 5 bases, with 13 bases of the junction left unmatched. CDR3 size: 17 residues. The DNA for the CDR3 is TGCGCCAGCAGTATGGCACTAGCGGGAGGCGAGGGGGAGACCCAGTACTTC. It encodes CASSMALAGGEGETQYF.

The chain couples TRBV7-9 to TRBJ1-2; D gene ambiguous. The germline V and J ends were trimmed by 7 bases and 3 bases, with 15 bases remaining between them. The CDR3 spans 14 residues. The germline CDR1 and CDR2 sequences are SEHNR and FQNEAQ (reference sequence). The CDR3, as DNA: TGTGCCAGCACCAACCCCACAGCCTACTATGGCTACACCTTC. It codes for CASTNPTAYYGYTF.

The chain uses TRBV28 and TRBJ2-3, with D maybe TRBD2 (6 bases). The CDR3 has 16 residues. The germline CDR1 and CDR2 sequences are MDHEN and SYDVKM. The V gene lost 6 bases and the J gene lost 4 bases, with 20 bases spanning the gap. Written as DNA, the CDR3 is TGTGCCAGCAGGCCCCCTAGGGGCGGGAATTCAGATACGCAGTATTTT. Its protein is CASRPPRGGNSDTQYF.

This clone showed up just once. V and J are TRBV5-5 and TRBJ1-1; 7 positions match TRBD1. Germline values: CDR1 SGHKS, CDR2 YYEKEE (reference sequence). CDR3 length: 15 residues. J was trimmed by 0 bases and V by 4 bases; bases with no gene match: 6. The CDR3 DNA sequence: TGTGCCAGCAGCCCCCAAGGACAGGTGAACACTGAAGCTTTCTTT. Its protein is CASSPQGQVNTEAFF.

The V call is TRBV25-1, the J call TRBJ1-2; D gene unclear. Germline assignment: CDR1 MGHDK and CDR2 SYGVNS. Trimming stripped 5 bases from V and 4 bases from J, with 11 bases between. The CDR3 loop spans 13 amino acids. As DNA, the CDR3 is TGTGCCAGCAGTCTTCACTCAACCTATGGCTACACCTTC. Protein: CASSLHSTYGYTF.

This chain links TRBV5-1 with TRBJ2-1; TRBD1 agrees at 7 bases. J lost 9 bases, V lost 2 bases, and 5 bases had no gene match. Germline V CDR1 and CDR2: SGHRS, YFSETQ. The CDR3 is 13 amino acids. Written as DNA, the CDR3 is TGCGCCAGCAGCTTAACAGGGGATGTTGAGCAGTTCTTC. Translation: CASSLTGDVEQFF.

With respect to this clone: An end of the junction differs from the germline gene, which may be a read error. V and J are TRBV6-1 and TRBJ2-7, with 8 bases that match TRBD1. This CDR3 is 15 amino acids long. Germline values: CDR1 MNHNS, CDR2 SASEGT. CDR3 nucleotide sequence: TGTGCCAGCAGTGCTTCTCGGACAGGGTCCTTCGAGCAGTACTTC. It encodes CASSASRTGSFEQYF.

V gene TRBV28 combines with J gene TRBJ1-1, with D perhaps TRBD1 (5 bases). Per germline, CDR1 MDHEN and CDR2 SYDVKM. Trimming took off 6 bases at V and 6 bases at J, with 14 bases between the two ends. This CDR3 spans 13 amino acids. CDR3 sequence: CASSPTGVAEAFF. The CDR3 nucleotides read TGTGCCAGCAGCCCTACGGGGGTCGCTGAAGCTTTCTTT.

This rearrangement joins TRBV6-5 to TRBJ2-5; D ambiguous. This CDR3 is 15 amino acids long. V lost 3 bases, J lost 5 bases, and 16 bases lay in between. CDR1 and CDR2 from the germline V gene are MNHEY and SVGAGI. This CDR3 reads CASSYLATHGETQYF. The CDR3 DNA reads TGTGCCAGCAGTTATTTGGCTACTCATGGGGAGACCCAGTACTTC.

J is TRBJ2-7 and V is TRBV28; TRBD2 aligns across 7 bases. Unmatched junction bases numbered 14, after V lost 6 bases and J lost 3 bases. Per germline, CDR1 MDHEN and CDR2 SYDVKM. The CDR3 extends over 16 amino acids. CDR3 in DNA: TGTGCCAGCAGATTGCTGGGGTGGGGGGGAGTCTACGAGCAGTACTTC. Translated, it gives CASRLLGWGGVYEQYF.

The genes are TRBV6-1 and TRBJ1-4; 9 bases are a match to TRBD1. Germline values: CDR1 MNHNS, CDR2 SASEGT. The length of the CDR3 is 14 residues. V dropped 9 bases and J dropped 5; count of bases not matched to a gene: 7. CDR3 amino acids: CASTPGQGNEKLFF. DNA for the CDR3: TGTGCCAGTACCCCGGGACAGGGAAATGAAAAACTGTTTTTT.

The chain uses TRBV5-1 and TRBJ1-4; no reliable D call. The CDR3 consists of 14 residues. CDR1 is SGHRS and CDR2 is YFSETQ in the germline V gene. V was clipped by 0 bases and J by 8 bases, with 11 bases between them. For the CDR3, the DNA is TGCGCCAGCAGCTTGGGGTCTTACGGGGAAAAACTGTTTTTT. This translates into CASSLGSYGEKLFF.

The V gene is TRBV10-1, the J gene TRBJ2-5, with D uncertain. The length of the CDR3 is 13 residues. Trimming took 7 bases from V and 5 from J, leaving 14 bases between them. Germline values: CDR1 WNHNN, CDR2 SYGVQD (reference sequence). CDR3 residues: CASTRSYGETQYF. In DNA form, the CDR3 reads TGCGCCAGCACACGGAGTTACGGGGAGACCCAGTACTTC.

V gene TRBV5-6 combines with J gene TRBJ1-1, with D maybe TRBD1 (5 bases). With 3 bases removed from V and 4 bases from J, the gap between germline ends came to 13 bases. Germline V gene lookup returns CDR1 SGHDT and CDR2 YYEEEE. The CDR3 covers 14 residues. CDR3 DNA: TGTGCCAGCAGCTCAACCTTCGGGGGCACTGAAGCTTTCTTT. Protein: CASSSTFGGTEAFF.

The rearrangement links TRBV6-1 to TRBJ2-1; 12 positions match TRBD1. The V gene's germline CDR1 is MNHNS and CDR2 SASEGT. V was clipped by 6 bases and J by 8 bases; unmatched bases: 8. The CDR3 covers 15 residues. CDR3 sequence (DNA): TGTGCCAGCAGCCAAGTCGGGACAGGGGGCGATGAGCAGTTCTTC. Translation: CASSQVGTGGDEQFF.

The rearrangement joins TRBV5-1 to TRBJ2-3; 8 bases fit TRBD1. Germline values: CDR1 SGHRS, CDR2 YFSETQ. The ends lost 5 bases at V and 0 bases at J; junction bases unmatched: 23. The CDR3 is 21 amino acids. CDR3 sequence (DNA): TGCGCCAGCAGTCAAAGCACTTCGATCCTCGGGACAGGAACTAGCACAGATACGCAGTATTTT. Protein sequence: CASSQSTSILGTGTSTDTQYF.

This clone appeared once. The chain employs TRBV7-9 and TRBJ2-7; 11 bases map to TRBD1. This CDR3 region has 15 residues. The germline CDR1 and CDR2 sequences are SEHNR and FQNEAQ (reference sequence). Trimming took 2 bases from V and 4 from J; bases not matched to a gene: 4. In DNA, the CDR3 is TGTGCCAGCAGCTTATATGGGACAGGGGGTTACGAGCAGTACTTC. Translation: CASSLYGTGGYEQYF.